Described below is a single T cell receptor beta chain sequence and its context. The antigen remains undetermined. No treatment of any kind had been given to any patient before thyroid surgery. Trimming removed 0 bases at V and 6 bases at J, with 12 bases between. Germline V gene lookup returns CDR1 LGHDT and CDR2 YNNKEL (reference sequence). CDR3 length: 15 residues. TCRdb re-analyzed the PCR reads through MiXCR. Of about 32,000 clones listed, around a fifth are singletons. This sample was taken from a study of metastatic and nonmetastatic thyroid tumors. Study-level background: Both malignant and benign thyroid patients supplied peripheral blood and tumor or nodule tissue samples, across which the repertoires of these patients were then compared. Findings of the study overall: Malignant tumors reportedly showed significantly higher TCR beta diversity than benign nodules in both blood and tumor.

The TCR was taken from a female donor with papillary thyroid cancer or a benign thyroid nodule (not recorded which). Some clones in this sample may be carry-over from other donors' samples. The gene calls are TRBV3-1 and TRBJ2-1; D remains ambiguous. The sequenced sample consisted of blood. Here the CDR3 reads CASSQDGSGSNEQFF. CDR3 nucleotides: TGTGCCAGCAGCCAAGATGGGTCAGGTTCCAATGAGCAGTTCTTC.